This TCR beta chain stems from a study of blood T cell repertoires in COVID-19. On the study more broadly: The United States, Italy and Spain provided the acute and convalescent COVID-19 samples. The cDNA or gDNA used as material had been derived from T cells, B-cell-depleted T cells, or PBMCs.

Authors' processing steps: Reference gene primer amplification gave nucleated cell count estimates. Libraries were prepared by immunoSEQ multiplex PCR; TCRdb keeps only in-frame clonotypes and omits some of them. V, J and clone size are taken as reported in that table, and D and trimming were inferred from the DNA itself. Of roughly 460,000 clones listed, roughly 90% are singletons. A Seattle source enrolled patients during active infection and followed them longitudinally. Trimming took off 4 bases at V and 2 bases at J, with 12 bases between the two ends. Germline V lookup: CDR1 LGHDT, CDR2 YNNKEL (reference sequence). The CDR3 has 15 amino acids.

This receptor was identified in a man younger than 30 with COVID-19, enrolled during active disease. Sequencing input: peripheral blood. The chain carries TRBV3-1 (or the pseudogene TRBV3-2) and TRBJ2-4; maybe TRBD1 (5 bases). Written as DNA, the CDR3 is TGTGCCAGCAGCCCCTTAGGGGTATCCAAAAACATTCAGTACTTC. It translates to CASSPLGVSKNIQYF.